This entry lists 7 T cell receptor delta chains sequenced from one sample in a study of γδ T cells in repeated Plasmodium falciparum infection. TCRdb reran clone calling via CATT on the multiplex PCR reads. Of tens of thousands of delta-chain clones listed, more than 0.85% are singletons. Gammadelta T cells were flow-sorted from PBMC into Vgamma9/Vdelta2+ and Vdelta2-negative populations for bulk analysis. The sequenced sample was gamma-delta T cells from blood. Source of these receptors: a pool of human donors (malaria-infected and uninfected, not separated).

This clone was found a few times. TCRdb attributes to this sequence the protein of a much larger clone, which differs from the DNA translation at residue 16; a read error is likely, and the protein displayed is translated from the DNA. The rearrangement joins TRDV2 to TRDJ1, with 12 bases that match TRDD3. TCRdb records no J gene; here it was assigned by comparing the DNA to germline. Germline CDR1 GEAIGNYY, CDR2 EKD. The CDR3 extends over 19 amino acids. The CDR3: CACDTVALGDTHHTDELIF. As DNA, the CDR3 is TGTGCCTGTGACACCGTGGCCCTGGGGGATACGCATCACACCGATGAACTCATCTTT.

This clone showed up just a few times. TCRdb lists the protein of a much larger clone for this DNA, which differs at residue 8, so this is likely a read error; the protein given here is translated from the DNA itself. DNA of the CDR3: TGTGCTCTTGGGGAACTAGTACTTCTGGGGTCCTCCAGTCAATGCACCGATAAACTCATCTTT. Encoded protein: CALGELVLLGSSSQCTDKLIF. This rearrangement joins TRDV1 to TRDJ1, with a possible D match to TRDD3 (6 bases). TCRdb gives no J gene; it was assigned here by matching the DNA to germline. V was shortened by 0 bases and J by 1 base, with 27 bases between the two germline ends. Looked up from germline, CDR1 is TSWWSYY and CDR2 is QGS. This CDR3 contains 21 residues.

This clone occurred many times. This rearrangement joins TRDV1 to TRDJ1; TRDD3 agrees at 7 bases. Germline V gene data show CDR1 as TSWWSYY and CDR2 as QGS. The V segment lost 1 base and the J segment 0 bases; nucleotides outside the gene matches: 20. The CDR3 runs to 21 residues. CDR3 coding DNA: TGTGCTCTTGGGGAACCGCCTTGGAAGCCAGGGGGATCCCGGTACACCGATAAACTCATCTTT. Amino acids: CALGEPPWKPGGSRYTDKLIF.

Points on this clone: With a far larger clone one base away, a read error is the likely cause. The same CDR3 also results from other DNA sequences found in this sample. V and J are TRDV1 and TRDJ1; 7 bases match TRDD3. This CDR3 region has 19 residues. The ends lost 8 bases at V and 1 base at J; junction bases unmatched: 22. Germline V lookup: CDR1 TSWWSYY, CDR2 QGS. CDR3 sequence (DNA): TGTGCTCTTTCCCTGAGGCCCTCTTACTGGGGTATAGGCACCGATAAACTCATCTTT. It codes for CALSLRPSYWGIGTDKLIF.

This clone was seen a few times. The protein held in TCRdb is that of a much larger clone and does not match this DNA's translation at residue 3, likely because of a read error; the protein shown is translated from the DNA. This chain links TRDV2 with TRDJ1, with D hard to call. Since TCRdb gives no J gene, matching the DNA to germline was used here to assign it. Germline V gene sequence: CDR1 GEAIGNYY, CDR2 EKD. The CDR3 is made up of 18 amino acids. The CDR3 coding sequence is TGTGCCCGTGACTCCTTACTCACACGGACACTTGACACCGATAAACTCATCTTT. It encodes CARDSLLTRTLDTDKLIF.

This clone was recorded many times. The likely explanation is a read error, given a far larger clone one base away. The sample holds other DNA sequences that translate to the same CDR3. This chain connects TRDV1 to TRDJ1; TRDD3 matches at 7 bases. Here the J gene was assigned by germline matching of the DNA, as TCRdb has none. The V and J ends lost 3 bases and 3 bases, in that order; junction bases with no gene match: 16. The CDR3 runs 18 residues. The germline CDR1 and CDR2 sequences are TSWWSYY and QGS. DNA of the CDR3: TGTGCTCTTGGGGAGCGTCGCCTGGGGGCTCCCAAGTCCGATAAACTCATCTTT. Amino acids: CALGERRLGAPKSDKLIF.

This clone appeared a few times. A far larger clone is only one base removed, so a read error is likely. Other DNA sequences in the same sample also yield this CDR3. The rearrangement joins TRDV2 to TRDJ1, with D perhaps TRDD3 (5 bases). The J gene, left out of TCRdb, was set here by checking the DNA against germline. Germline CDR1 is GEAIGNYY and CDR2 is EKD. This CDR3 has 16 residues. Deletions cut 2 bases from V and 2 bases from J, with 17 bases between. The CDR3 bases are TGTGCCTGTGACATTAGGGAAAAAAGGGATACCGATAAACTCATCTTT. This encodes CACDIREKRDTDKLIF.